Shown below are 8 T cell receptor beta chains from a single sample sequenced in a study of beta chain features in type 1 diabetes. Investigators reverse transcribed all isolated RNA, so they sequenced expressed TCRB transcripts. Some clones are missing from TCRdb's copy, which holds only in-frame ones; the method was immunoSEQ multiplex PCR. The sample shows 600,000 to 650,000 clones, around 15% of them seen only once. Sequencing was performed on naive CD4+ T cells from blood. The receptors were sampled from a man in his late teens or twenties in good health.

The chain carries TRBV5-1 and TRBJ1-2; TRBD1 might be the D (5 bases). The CDR3 loop spans 13 amino acids. Germline V gene sequence: CDR1 SGHRS, CDR2 YFSETQ. V was pared by 0 bases and J by 4 bases, with 7 bases between. The CDR3 DNA is TGCGCCAGCAGCTTGGACAGGACCTATGGCTACACCTTC. Its translation: CASSLDRTYGYTF.

This clone was detected only a few times. The chain uses TRBV4-2 and TRBJ2-7, with D maybe TRBD2 (7 bases). Trimming removed 6 bases from V and 2 bases from J, with 17 bases in between. Per germline, CDR1 LGHNA and CDR2 YNFKEQ. This CDR3 has 15 residues. The CDR3 spells CASSEGGGQAYEQYF. CDR3 coding DNA: TGTGCCAGCAGTGAGGGGGGAGGGCAGGCCTACGAGCAGTACTTC.

This clone was seen a few times. J is TRBJ1-3 and V is TRBV27; 9 positions match TRBD1. In germline, CDR1 is MNHEY, CDR2 SMNVEV (reference sequence). This CDR3 contains 12 residues. V trimming: 11 bases; J trimming: 2 bases; junction bases outside the gene matches: 1. The CDR3 loop reads CAGTGPGNTIYF. For the CDR3, the DNA is TGTGCCGGGACAGGGCCTGGAAACACCATATATTTT.

Comments on this clone: Other DNA sequences within the sample encode an identical CDR3. The chain combines TRBV9 with TRBJ2-3, with D uncertain. In germline, CDR1 is SGDLS, CDR2 YYNGEE. V was pared by 1 base and J by 0 bases, with 6 bases between. The CDR3 is made up of 14 amino acids. CDR3 loop: CASSVKGSTDTQYF. The CDR3 region has the DNA TGTGCCAGCAGCGTAAAGGGTAGCACAGATACGCAGTATTTT.

The chain carries TRBV28 and TRBJ2-7, with D possibly TRBD2 on 5 matching bases. Trimming removed 2 bases from V and 7 bases from J, with 12 bases in between. Germline CDR1 MDHEN, CDR2 SYDVKM. This CDR3 is 13 amino acids long. Here the CDR3 reads CASSLGRRGEQYF. The DNA for the CDR3 is TGTGCCAGCAGTTTAGGGAGAAGAGGAGAGCAGTACTTC. Using reference TRBV28 and TRBJ2-7 for the parts outside the CDR3, the full variable domain is DVKVTQSSRYLVKRTGEKVFLECVQDMDHENMFWYRQDPGLGLRLIYFSYDVKMKEKGDIPEGYSVSREKKERFSLILESASTNQTSMYLCASSLGRRGEQYFGPGTRLTVT.

Only a few counts were recorded for this clone. The chain employs TRBV11-2 and TRBJ2-1; TRBD2 aligns across 10 bases. The V gene end was trimmed by 3 bases and the J gene end by 0 bases; junction bases not matched to a gene: 2. The CDR3 is 16 residues long. CDR1 and CDR2 (germline): SGHAT, FQNNGV. This CDR3 is CASSFTSGNSYNEQFF. In DNA form, the CDR3 reads TGTGCCAGCAGCTTCACTAGCGGGAACTCCTACAATGAGCAGTTCTTC.

This clone has more than one count but fewer than ten. This chain links TRBV4-3 with TRBJ1-2, with D perhaps matching TRBD1 (5 bases). Trimming removed 1 base at V and 8 bases at J, with 23 bases between. This CDR3 contains 17 residues. The germline gives CDR1 LGHNA, CDR2 YSLEER. The DNA of the CDR3 is TGCGCCAGCAGCCAAGGGGGCTCCGAGGCAGACCTCTACGGCTACACCTTC. Protein sequence: CASSQGGSEADLYGYTF.

The chain couples TRBV9 to TRBJ2-4; TRBD1 might be the D (5 bases). This CDR3 contains 13 residues. The germline CDR1 and CDR2 sequences are SGDLS and YYNGEE. The germline V and J ends were trimmed by 4 bases and 4 bases, with 9 bases remaining between them. The CDR3 sequence: CASSPGQKNIQYF. CDR3 nucleotides: TGTGCCAGCAGCCCAGGACAAAAAAACATTCAGTACTTC.